Here is one T cell receptor beta chain with its context. This clonotype has just a few counts. What antigen it recognizes has not been identified. Nothing much larger sits one base from this clone, and base qualities are not available. Sequencing instrument: Illumina NovaSeq 6000. TCRalpha and TCRbeta cDNA libraries were built by 5'RACE with constant-segment primers, adding sample barcodes and unique molecular identifiers. RNA was extracted from every sample with Trizol reagent. The libraries were amplified in two PCR steps, and the second step added a second sample barcode and Illumina TruSeq adapters. Sequencing of libraries was performed on an Illumina NovaSeq with 2 x 150 bp paired-end reads. The authors processed their data as follows. With migec v1.2.7, reads were demultiplexed and then collapsed into UMI-guided consensus sequences. Using mixcr v2.1.11, UMI consensuses were aligned to TRA and TRB V and J templates and then assembled into clonotypes. Clonotypes were classified as expanded or contracted when called significant by both edgeR and NoisET, with noise models trained on biological replicates. For edgeR calls, the thresholds were a false discovery rate-adjusted p below 0.01 and a log2 fold-change of 1. As an exploratory analysis of dynamics, PCA with hierarchical clustering was applied to max-normalized trajectories of the 1000 most abundant clonotypes. Separately sequenced CD4+ and CD8+ repertoires were used to assign the CD4 or CD8 phenotype of responding clones. Clones were called with MiXCR by TCRdb after fastp trimmed the public reads at Q25, and only in-frame beta chains were retained. For every CDR3 protein sequence, its rows merge into one entry that carries the most common genes and DNA. For this entry, the V and J calls and clone size follow TCRdb and not the study's own pipeline. This sample lists 580,000 or so distinct CDR3 sequences; roughly a sixth were detected once. The top ten clonotypes cover approximately 8.1% of the sample.

This sample is part of a study of T-cell memory formation after mild COVID-19 (dated by TCRdb to the early 2020s). Study-level background: TCR sequence clusters from the two donors were largely donor specific. In two donors, T-cell clones that expanded and contracted after mild COVID-19 were followed by sequencing TCRalpha and TCRbeta repertoires longitudinally. Two young, previously healthy adult volunteers made up the cohort, one male and one female. Study-wide findings and limitations: Some responding clones were found in pre-infection memory, which suggests that pre-existing cross-reactive memory T cells took part in the SARS-CoV-2 response. The second-wave clones that peaked on day 37 were not confirmed to be SARS-CoV-2 specific. Only a couple of mild cases were covered by the study, and larger cohorts that include severe cases with pre-infection samples were considered necessary. Contracting CD4+ clones appeared mostly in the CM and EM memory subsets, whereas CD8+ clones were enriched in EMRA. Clones that contracted from day 15 to 85 showed balanced CD4/CD8 phenotypes, whereas a second wave of clones that expanded from day 15 to 37 leaned towards CD4+.

Ficoll-Paque density gradient centrifugation was the method used to isolate PBMCs. In the germline V gene, CDR1 corresponds to SGHTA and CDR2 to FQGTGA. V is shortened by 5 bases, J by 7 bases, and the region joining them spans 12 bases. The CDR3 has 13 amino acids, counting the end cysteine and phenylalanine. Only CDR3 DNA remains: 39 bases, in frame from the first base. The specimen sequenced was PBMCs or a T cell subset sorted from them (not recorded which). The receptor was isolated from an adult woman who had mild COVID-19 (a few samples of this study predate the infection). The sample titles of this study are shuffled in the database, so cell type and time point are left out; the donor was told from shared clones. The sequence is built from TRBV7-3 and TRBJ2-1; TRBD1 is a possible D gene, resting on 5 matching bases. The bases read TGTGCCAGCAGCCAGGGTCCAAAAAATGAGCAGTTCTTC. Its amino acids are CASSQGPKNEQFF. With all but the CDR3 taken from the reference TRBV7-3 and TRBJ2-1 genes, the full variable domain is: GAGVSQTPSNKVTEKGKYVELRCDPISGHTALYWYRQSLGQGPEFLIYFQGTGAADDSGLPNDRFFAVRPEGSVSTLKIQRTERGDSAVYLCASSQGPKNEQFFGPGTRLTVL.